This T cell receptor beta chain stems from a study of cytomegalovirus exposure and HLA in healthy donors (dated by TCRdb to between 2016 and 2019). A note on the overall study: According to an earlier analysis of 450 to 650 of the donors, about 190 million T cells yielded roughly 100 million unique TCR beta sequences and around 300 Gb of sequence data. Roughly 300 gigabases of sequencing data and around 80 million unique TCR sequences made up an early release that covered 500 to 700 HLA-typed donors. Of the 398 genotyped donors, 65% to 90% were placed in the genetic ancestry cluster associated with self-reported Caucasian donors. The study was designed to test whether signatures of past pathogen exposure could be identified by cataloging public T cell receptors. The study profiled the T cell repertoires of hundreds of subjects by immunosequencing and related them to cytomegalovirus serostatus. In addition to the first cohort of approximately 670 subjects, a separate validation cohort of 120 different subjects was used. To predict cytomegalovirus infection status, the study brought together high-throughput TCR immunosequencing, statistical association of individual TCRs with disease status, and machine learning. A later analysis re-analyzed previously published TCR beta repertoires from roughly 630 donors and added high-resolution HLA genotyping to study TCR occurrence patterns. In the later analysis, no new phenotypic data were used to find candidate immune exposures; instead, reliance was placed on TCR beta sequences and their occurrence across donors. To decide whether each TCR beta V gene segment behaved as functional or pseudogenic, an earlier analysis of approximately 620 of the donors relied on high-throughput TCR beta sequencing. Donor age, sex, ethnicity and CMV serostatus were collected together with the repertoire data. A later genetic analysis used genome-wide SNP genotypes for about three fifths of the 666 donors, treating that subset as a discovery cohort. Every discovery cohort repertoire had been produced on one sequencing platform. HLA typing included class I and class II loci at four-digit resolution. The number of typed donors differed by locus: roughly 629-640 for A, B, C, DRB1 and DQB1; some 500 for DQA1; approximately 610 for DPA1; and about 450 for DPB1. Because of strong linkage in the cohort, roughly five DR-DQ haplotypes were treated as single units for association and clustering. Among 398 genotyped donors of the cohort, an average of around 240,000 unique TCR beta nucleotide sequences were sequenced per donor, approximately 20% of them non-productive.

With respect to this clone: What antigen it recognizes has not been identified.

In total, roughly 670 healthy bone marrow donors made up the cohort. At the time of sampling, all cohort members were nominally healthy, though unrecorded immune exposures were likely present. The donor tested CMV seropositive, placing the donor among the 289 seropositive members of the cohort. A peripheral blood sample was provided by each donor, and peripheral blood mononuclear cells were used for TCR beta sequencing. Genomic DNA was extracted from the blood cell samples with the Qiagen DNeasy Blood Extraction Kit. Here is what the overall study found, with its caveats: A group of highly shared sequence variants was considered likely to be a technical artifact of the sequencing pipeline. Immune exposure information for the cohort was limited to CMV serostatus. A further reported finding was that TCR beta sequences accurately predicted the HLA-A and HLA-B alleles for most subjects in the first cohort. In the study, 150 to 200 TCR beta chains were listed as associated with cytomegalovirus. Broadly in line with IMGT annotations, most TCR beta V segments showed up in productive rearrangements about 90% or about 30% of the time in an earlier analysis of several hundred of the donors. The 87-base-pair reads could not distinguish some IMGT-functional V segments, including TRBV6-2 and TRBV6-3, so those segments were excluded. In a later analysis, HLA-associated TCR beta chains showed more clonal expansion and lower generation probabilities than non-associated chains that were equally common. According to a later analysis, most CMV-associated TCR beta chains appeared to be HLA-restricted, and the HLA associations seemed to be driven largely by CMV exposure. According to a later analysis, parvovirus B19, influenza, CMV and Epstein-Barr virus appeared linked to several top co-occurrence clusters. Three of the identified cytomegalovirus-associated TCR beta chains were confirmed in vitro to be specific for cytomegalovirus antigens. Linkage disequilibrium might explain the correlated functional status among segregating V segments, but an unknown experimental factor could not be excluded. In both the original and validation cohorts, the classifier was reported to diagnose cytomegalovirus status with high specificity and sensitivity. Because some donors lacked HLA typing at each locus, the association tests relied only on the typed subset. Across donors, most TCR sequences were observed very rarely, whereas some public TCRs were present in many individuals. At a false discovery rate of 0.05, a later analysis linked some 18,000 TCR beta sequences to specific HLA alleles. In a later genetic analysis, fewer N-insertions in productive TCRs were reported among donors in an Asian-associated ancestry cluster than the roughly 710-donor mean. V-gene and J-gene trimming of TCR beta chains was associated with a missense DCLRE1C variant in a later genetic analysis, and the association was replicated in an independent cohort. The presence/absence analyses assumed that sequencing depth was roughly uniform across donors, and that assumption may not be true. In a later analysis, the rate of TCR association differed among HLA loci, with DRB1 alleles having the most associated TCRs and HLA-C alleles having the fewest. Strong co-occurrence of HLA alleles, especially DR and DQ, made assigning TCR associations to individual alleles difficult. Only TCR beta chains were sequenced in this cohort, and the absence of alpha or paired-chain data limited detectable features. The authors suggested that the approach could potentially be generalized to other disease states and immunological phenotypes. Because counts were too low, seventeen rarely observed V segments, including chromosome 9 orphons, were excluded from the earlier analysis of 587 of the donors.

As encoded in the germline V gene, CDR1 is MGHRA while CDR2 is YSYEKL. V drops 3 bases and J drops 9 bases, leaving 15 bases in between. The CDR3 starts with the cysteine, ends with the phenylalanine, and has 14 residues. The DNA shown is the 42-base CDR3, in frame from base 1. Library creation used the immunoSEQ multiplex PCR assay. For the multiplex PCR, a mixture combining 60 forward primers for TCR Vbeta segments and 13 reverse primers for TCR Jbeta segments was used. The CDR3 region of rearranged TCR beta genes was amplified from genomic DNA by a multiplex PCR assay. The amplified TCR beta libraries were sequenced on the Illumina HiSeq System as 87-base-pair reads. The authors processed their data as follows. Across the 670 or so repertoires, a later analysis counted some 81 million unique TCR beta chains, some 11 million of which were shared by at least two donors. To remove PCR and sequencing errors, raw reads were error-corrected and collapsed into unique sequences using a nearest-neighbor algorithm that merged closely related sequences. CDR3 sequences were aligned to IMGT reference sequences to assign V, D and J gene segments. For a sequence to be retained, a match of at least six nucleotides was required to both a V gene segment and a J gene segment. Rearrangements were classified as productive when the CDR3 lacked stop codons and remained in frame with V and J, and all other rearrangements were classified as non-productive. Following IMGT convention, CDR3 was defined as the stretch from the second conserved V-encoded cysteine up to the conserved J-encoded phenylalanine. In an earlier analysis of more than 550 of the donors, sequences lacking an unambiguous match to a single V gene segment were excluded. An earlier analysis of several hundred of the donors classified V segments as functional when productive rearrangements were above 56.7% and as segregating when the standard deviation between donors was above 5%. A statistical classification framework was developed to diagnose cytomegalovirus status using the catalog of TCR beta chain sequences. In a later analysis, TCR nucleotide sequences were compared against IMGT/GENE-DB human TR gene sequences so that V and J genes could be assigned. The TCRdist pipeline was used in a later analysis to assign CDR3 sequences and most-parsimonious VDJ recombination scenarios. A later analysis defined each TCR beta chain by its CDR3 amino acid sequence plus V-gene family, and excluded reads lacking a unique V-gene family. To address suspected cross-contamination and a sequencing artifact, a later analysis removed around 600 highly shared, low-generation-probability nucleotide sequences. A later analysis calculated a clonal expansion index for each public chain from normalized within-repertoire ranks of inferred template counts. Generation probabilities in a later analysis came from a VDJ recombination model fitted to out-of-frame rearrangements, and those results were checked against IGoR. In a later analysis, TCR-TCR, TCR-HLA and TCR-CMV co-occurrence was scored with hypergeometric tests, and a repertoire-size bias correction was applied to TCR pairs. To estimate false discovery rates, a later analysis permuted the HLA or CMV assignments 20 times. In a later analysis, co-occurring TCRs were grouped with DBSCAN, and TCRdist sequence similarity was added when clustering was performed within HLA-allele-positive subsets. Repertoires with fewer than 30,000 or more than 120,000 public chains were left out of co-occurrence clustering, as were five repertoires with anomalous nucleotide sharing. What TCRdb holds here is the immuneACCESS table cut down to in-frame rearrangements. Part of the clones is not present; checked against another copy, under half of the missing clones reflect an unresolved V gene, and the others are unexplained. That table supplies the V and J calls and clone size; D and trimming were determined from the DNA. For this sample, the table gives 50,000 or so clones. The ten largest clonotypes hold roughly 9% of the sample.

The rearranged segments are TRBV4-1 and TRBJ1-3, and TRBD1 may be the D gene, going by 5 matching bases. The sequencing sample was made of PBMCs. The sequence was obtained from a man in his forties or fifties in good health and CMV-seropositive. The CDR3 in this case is CASSHDTGVGTIYF. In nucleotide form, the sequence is TGCGCCAGCAGCCACGACACAGGAGTTGGCACCATATATTTT.